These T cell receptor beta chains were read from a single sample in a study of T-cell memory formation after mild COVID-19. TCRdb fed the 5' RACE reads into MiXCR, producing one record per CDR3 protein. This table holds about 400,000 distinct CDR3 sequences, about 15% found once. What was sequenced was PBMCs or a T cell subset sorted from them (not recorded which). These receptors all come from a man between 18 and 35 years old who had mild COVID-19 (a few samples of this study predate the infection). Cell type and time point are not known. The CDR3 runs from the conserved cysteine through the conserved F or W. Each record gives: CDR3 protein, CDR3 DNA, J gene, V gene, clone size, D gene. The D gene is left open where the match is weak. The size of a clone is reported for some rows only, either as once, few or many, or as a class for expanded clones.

CASSLRGFNQPQHF,TGTGCCAGCAGTTTAAGAGGGTTTAATCAGCCCCAGCATTTT,TRBJ1-5,TRBV28,few,NA
CATSDIPGQGRETQYF,TGTGCCACCAGTGATATACCGGGACAGGGGAGAGAGACCCAGTACTTC,TRBJ2-5,TRBV24-1,few,TRBD1
CAVRQDELLYGYTF,TGTGCCGTACGGCAGGACGAACTCCTCTATGGCTACACCTTC,TRBJ1-2,TRBV6-2/TRBV6-3,few,NA
CASSQVVSPHEQFF,TGTGCCAGCAGCCAAGTGGTTTCCCCCCATGAGCAGTTCTTC,TRBJ2-1,TRBV3-1,NA,NA
CASSPRDPGNTEAFF,TGTGCCAGCAGCCCCCGGGACCCCGGGAACACTGAAGCTTTCTTT,TRBJ1-1,TRBV7-9,NA,NA
CASSQEGLAGANTGELFF,TGTGCCAGCAGCCAAGAGGGACTAGCGGGAGCCAACACCGGGGAGCTGTTTTTT,TRBJ2-2,TRBV4-2,NA,TRBD2
CASSNSRSSYNEQFF,TGTGCCAGCAGCAATAGTAGGAGCTCCTACAATGAGCAGTTCTTC,TRBJ2-1,TRBV7-9,few,NA
CASSAWDGNEKLFF,TGTGCCAGCAGCGCCTGGGACGGTAATGAAAAACTGTTTTTT,TRBJ1-4,TRBV9,NA,NA
CSVDGLGTGELFF,TGCAGCGTTGACGGCCTAGGCACCGGGGAGCTGTTTTTT,TRBJ2-2,TRBV29-1,many,NA
CASSRGLVPDTQYF,TGTGCCAGCAGTCGAGGACTAGTCCCAGATACGCAGTATTTT,TRBJ2-3,TRBV7-3,NA,TRBD2
CASSGAGHPRETQYF,TGTGCCAGCAGTGGCGCGGGGCACCCCAGGGAGACCCAGTACTTC,TRBJ2-5,TRBV27,few,NA
CATQFAGGNIQYF,TGTGCCACTCAGTTTGCGGGGGGCAACATTCAGTACTTC,TRBJ2-4,TRBV6-2/TRBV6-3,few,TRBD2
CASSQTRQGARTGELFF,TGCGCCAGCAGCCAGACCCGACAGGGGGCGCGCACCGGGGAGCTGTTTTTT,TRBJ2-2,TRBV4-3,few,TRBD1
CASSLVGAGNNEQFF,TGTGCCAGCAGCTTAGTTGGAGCGGGGAACAATGAGCAGTTCTTC,TRBJ2-1,TRBV7-9,medium-sized,TRBD2
CASSLLERWGTQYF,TGTGCCAGCAGCTTACTAGAGCGATGGGGGACCCAGTACTTC,TRBJ2-5,TRBV7-2,many,NA
CASSVAGLAGADVPTDTQYF,TGTGCCAGCAGCGTAGCGGGACTAGCGGGGGCCGACGTCCCAACAGATACGCAGTATTTT,TRBJ2-3,TRBV9,NA,TRBD2
CSASLAGTDTQYF,TGCAGTGCTAGCTTAGCGGGGACAGATACGCAGTATTTT,TRBJ2-3,TRBV20-1,NA,TRBD2
CASSLIIQETQYF,TGCGCCAGCAGCTTAATAATCCAAGAGACCCAGTACTTC,TRBJ2-5,TRBV5-1,NA,NA
CASSLTREYNEQFF,TGTGCCAGCAGCCTAACTAGGGAGTACAATGAGCAGTTCTTC,TRBJ2-1,TRBV5-6,NA,NA
CASSSALTSGTYNEQFF,TGTGCCAGCAGCTCCGCCTTGACTAGCGGAACTTACAATGAGCAGTTCTTC,TRBJ2-1,TRBV12-3/TRBV12-4,NA,TRBD2
CASSPTDQGLAPEAFF,TGTGCCAGCAGCCCCACTGATCAGGGTTTGGCGCCTGAAGCTTTCTTT,TRBJ1-1,TRBV6-5,NA,NA
CASGPRGQLFEQFF,TGCGCCAGTGGGCCCAGGGGGCAGTTATTTGAGCAGTTCTTC,TRBJ2-1,TRBV4-3,NA,TRBD1
CSVGGPEYSGELFF,TGCAGCGTTGGAGGTCCCGAGTATAGCGGGGAGCTGTTTTTT,TRBJ2-2,TRBV29-1,few,NA
CASSYGGGNEQFF,TGTGCCAGCAGTTATGGCGGGGGTAATGAGCAGTTCTTC,TRBJ2-1,TRBV6-2/TRBV6-3,few,TRBD2
CASSRDSNTEAFF,TGTGCCAGCTCACGCGACAGTAACACTGAAGCTTTCTTT,TRBJ1-1,TRBV18,many,NA
CATSARSGLRADTQYF,TGTGCCACCAGCGCTAGGAGCGGCCTCCGGGCAGATACGCAGTATTTT,TRBJ2-3,TRBV15,many,NA
CASSFRLLASGDNEQFF,TGTGCCAGCAGCTTCAGATTATTGGCTAGCGGGGACAATGAGCAGTTCTTC,TRBJ2-1,TRBV7-2,NA,TRBD2
CASGPSLNTEAFF,TGTGCCAGTGGGCCGTCACTGAACACTGAAGCTTTCTTT,TRBJ1-1,TRBV2,few,NA
CASSYGAGANTEAFF,TGTGCCAGCAGTTATGGGGCAGGGGCCAACACTGAAGCTTTCTTT,TRBJ1-1,TRBV6-5,few,NA
CSVGERLDTQYF,TGCAGCGTCGGGGAGCGTTTGGATACGCAGTATTTT,TRBJ2-3,TRBV29-1,NA,NA
CASSGGGKINSPLHF,TGCGCCAGCAGCGGGGGAGGTAAAATTAATTCACCCCTCCACTTT,TRBJ1-6,TRBV5-1,few,NA
CASSPREGEQFF,TGTGCCAGCAGCCCACGAGAGGGGGAGCAGTTCTTC,TRBJ2-1,TRBV7-2,few,NA
CASSFVSDGTEAFF,TGCGCCAGCAGCTTCGTTTCGGACGGCACTGAAGCTTTCTTT,TRBJ1-1,TRBV5-1,NA,NA
CASSQASSARGADTQYF,TGCGCCAGCAGCCAAGCGTCATCAGCTAGGGGGGCAGATACGCAGTATTTT,TRBJ2-3,TRBV4-3,NA,NA
CSAIPGTSSNQPQHF,TGCAGTGCTATTCCCGGGACATCGAGCAATCAGCCCCAGCATTTT,TRBJ1-5,TRBV20-1,NA,NA
CASGQGAAYNEQFF,TGTGCTAGTGGGCAGGGGGCCGCTTACAATGAGCAGTTCTTC,TRBJ2-1,TRBV12-5,few,TRBD1
CASSFGGLNEQYF,TGTGCCAGCAGCTTCGGGGGGCTCAACGAGCAGTACTTC,TRBJ2-7,TRBV5-5,NA,NA
CASSPLQGNTEAFF,TGTGCCAGCAGCCCGCTGCAGGGGAACACTGAAGCTTTCTTT,TRBJ1-1,TRBV3-1,many,NA
CASSLPGGDNEQFF,TGCGCCAGCAGCCTCCCGGGGGGGGACAATGAGCAGTTCTTC,TRBJ2-1,TRBV5-1,few,TRBD2
CSVDSSYGYTF,TGCAGCGTCGACAGTTCCTATGGCTACACCTTC,TRBJ1-2,TRBV29-1,NA,NA
CASSETGEAAEAFF,TGTGCCAGCAGTGAAACAGGGGAGGCCGCTGAAGCTTTCTTT,TRBJ1-1,TRBV6-4,NA,TRBD1
CASSYSGQKVGYTF,TGTGCCAGCAGTTACTCGGGGCAGAAGGTTGGCTACACCTTC,TRBJ1-2,TRBV6-5,NA,NA
CASSVTGVGTDTQYF,TGCGCCAGCAGCGTCACAGGGGTAGGCACAGATACGCAGTATTTT,TRBJ2-3,TRBV5-1,NA,TRBD1
CSAWAGLAKNIQYF,TGCAGTGCTTGGGCCGGCCTAGCCAAAAACATTCAGTACTTC,TRBJ2-4,TRBV20-1,NA,NA
CASSWGGAHHLNTGELFF,TGTGCCAGCAGCTGGGGGGGGGCCCATCACCTGAACACCGGGGAGCTGTTTTTT,TRBJ2-2,TRBV7-6,few,NA
CASSLKGTNEKLFF,TGCGCCAGCAGCTTGAAGGGAACTAATGAAAAACTGTTTTTT,TRBJ1-4,TRBV5-1,few,NA
CSASRGGALSYEQYF,TGCAGTGCTAGCCGGGGGGGGGCGCTCTCCTACGAGCAGTACTTC,TRBJ2-7,TRBV20-1,NA,TRBD2
CAISELGGTGTDTQYF,TGTGCCATCAGTGAGCTGGGCGGGACAGGCACAGATACGCAGTATTTT,TRBJ2-3,TRBV10-3,NA,NA
CASREQGPLTGELFF,TGTGCCAGCAGGGAACAGGGGCCTTTAACCGGGGAGCTGTTTTTT,TRBJ2-2,TRBV12-3/TRBV12-4,few,TRBD1
CAISDDGQGYYEQYF,TGTGCCATCAGTGACGATGGACAGGGATACTACGAGCAGTACTTC,TRBJ2-7,TRBV10-3,few,TRBD1
CASSWGVLGGALNTEAFF,TGCGCCAGCAGCTGGGGCGTCCTGGGGGGCGCCTTGAACACTGAAGCTTTCTTT,TRBJ1-1,TRBV5-1,few,NA
CASSLVGAGAYNEQFF,TGTGCCAGCAGCTTAGTAGGAGCGGGAGCCTACAATGAGCAGTTCTTC,TRBJ2-1,TRBV7-2,few,TRBD2
CASSWGDRGFRSSYNEQFF,TGCGCCAGCAGCTGGGGGGACAGGGGATTTAGATCGTCCTACAATGAGCAGTTCTTC,TRBJ2-1,TRBV5-1,many,TRBD1